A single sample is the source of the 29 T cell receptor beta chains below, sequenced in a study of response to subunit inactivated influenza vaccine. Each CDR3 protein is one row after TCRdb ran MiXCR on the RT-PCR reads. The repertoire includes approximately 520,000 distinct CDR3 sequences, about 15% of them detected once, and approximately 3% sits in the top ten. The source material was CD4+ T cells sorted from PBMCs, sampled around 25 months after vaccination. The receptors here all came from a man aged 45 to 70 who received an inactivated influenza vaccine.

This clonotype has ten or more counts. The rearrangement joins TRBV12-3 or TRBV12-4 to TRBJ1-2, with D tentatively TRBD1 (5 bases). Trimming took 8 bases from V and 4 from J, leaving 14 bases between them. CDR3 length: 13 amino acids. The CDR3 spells CASHGPGTYGYTF. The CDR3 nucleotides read TGTGCCAGCCACGGGCCGGGGACCTATGGCTACACCTTC.

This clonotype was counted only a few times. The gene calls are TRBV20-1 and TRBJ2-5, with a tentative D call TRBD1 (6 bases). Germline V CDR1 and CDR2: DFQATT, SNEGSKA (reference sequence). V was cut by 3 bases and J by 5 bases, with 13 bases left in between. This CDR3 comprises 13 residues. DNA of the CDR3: TGCAGTGCTAGGAAGGGGACACGGGAGACCCAGTACTTC. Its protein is CSARKGTRETQYF.

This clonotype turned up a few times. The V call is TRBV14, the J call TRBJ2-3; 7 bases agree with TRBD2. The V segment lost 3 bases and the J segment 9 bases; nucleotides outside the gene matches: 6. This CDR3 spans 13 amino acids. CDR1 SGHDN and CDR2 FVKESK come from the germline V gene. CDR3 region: CASSQGSAGTQYF. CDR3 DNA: TGTGCCAGCAGCCAGGGATCAGCGGGGACGCAGTATTTT.

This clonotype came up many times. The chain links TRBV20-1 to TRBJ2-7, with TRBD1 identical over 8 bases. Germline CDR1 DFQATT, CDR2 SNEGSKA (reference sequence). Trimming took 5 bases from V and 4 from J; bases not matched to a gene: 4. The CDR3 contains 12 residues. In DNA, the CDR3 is TGCAGTGCTGGACAGGGCGGGTACGAGCAGTACTTC. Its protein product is CSAGQGGYEQYF.

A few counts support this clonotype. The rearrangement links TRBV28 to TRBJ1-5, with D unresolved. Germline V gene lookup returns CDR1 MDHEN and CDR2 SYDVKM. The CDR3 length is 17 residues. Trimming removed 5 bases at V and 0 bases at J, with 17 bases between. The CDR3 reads CASSVVPPQISNQPQHF. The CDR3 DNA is TGTGCCAGCAGTGTCGTCCCCCCTCAGATTAGCAATCAGCCCCAGCATTTT.

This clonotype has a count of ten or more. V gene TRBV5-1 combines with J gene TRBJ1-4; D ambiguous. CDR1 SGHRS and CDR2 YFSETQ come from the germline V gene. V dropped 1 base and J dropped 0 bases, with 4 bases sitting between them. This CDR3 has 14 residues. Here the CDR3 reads CASSLSATNEKLFF. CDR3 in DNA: TGCGCCAGCAGCTTGAGCGCAACTAATGAAAAACTGTTTTTT.

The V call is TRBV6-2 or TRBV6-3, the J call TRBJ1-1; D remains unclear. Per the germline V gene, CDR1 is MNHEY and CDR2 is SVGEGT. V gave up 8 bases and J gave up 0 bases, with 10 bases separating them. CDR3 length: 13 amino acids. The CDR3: CASLGSMNTEAFF. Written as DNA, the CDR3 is TGTGCCAGCCTCGGGTCCATGAACACTGAAGCTTTCTTT.

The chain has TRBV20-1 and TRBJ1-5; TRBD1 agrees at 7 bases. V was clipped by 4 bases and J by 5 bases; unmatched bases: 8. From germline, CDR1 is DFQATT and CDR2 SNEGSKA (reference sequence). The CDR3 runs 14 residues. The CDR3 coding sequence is TGCAGTGCTAACAGGGGCGCCAGAGATCAGCCCCAGCATTTT. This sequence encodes CSANRGARDQPQHF.

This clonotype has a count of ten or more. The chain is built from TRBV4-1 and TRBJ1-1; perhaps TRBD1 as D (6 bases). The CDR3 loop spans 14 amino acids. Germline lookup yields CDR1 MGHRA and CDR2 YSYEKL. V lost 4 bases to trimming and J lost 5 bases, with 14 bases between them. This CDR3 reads CASSLTGFGTEAFF. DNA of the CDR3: TGCGCCAGCAGCCTTACAGGGTTCGGAACTGAAGCTTTCTTT.

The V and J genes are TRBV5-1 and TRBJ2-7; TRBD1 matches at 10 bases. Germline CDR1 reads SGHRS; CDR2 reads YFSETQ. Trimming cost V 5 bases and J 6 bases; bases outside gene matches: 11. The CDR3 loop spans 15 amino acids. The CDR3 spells CASSQRTGGFGEQYF. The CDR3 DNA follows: TGCGCCAGCAGTCAGCGGACAGGGGGATTCGGCGAGCAGTACTTC.

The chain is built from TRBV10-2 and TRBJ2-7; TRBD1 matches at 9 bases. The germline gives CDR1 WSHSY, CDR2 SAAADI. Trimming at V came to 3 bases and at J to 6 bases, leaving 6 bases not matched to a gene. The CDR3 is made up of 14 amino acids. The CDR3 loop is CASSDGTGIVEQYF. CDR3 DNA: TGCGCCAGCAGTGACGGGACAGGGATAGTCGAGCAGTACTTC.

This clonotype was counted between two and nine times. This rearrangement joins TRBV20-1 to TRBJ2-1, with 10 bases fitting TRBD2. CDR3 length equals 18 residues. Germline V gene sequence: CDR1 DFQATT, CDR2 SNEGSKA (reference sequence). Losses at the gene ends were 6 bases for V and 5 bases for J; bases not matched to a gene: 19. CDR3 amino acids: CSAHSYLLSGRLDNEQFF. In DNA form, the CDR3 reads TGCAGTGCCCATAGTTACCTCCTTAGCGGGAGGCTGGACAATGAGCAGTTCTTC.

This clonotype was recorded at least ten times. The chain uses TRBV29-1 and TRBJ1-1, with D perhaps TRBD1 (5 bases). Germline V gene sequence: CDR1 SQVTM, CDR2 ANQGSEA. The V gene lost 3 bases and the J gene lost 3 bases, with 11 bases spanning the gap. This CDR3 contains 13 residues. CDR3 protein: CSVDQGLDTEAFF. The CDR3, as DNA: TGCAGCGTTGATCAGGGTCTGGACACTGAAGCTTTCTTT.

CDR3 in DNA: TGTGCCAGCAGCTTAGCCGCTAGCGGGGGGGCCGTAGATACGCAGTATTTT. It translates to CASSLAASGGAVDTQYF. The chain joins TRBV7-2 to TRBJ2-3, with 12 bases identical to TRBD2. The CDR3 is 17 amino acids. Losses at the gene ends were 0 bases for V and 5 bases for J; bases not matched to a gene: 6. Germline assignment: CDR1 SGHTA and CDR2 FQGNSA.

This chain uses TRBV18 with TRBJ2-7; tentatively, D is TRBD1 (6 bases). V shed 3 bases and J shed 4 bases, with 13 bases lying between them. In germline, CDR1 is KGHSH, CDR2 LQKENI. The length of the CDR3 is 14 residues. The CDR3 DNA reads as TGTGCCAGCTCACCGGCAAGGGGGATGTACGAGCAGTACTTC. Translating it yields CASSPARGMYEQYF.

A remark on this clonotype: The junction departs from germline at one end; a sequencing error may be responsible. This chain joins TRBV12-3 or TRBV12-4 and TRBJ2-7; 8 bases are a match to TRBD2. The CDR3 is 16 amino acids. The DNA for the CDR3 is TGTGCCAGCAGTCTAGCTGGCGGGAGGCCCTCCTACGAGCAGTACTTC. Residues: CASSLAGGRPSYEQYF.

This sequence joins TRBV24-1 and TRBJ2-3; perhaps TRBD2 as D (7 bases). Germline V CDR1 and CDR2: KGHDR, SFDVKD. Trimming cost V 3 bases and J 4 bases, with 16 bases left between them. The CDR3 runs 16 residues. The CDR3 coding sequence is TGTGCCACCAGTGATCCAGGGGCGGGGAGGGCAGATACGCAGTATTTT. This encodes CATSDPGAGRADTQYF.

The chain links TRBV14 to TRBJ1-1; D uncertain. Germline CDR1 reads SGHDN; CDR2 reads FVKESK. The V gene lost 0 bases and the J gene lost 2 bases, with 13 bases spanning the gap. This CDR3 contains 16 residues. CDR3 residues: CASSQDLSGSNTEAFF. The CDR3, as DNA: TGTGCCAGCAGCCAAGATCTTTCCGGCTCAAACACTGAAGCTTTCTTT.

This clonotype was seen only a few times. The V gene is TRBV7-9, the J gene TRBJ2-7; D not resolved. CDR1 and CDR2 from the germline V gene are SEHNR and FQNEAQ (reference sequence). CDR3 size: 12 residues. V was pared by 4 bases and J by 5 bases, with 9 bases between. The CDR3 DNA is TGTGCCAGCAGCTCGACGACCCACGAGCAGTACTTC. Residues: CASSSTTHEQYF.

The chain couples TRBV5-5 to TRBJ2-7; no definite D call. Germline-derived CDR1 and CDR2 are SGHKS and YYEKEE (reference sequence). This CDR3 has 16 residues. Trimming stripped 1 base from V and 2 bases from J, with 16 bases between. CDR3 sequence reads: CASSLSTSRPPYEQYF. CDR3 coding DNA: TGTGCCAGCAGCTTGAGCACGAGTCGGCCCCCCTACGAGCAGTACTTC.

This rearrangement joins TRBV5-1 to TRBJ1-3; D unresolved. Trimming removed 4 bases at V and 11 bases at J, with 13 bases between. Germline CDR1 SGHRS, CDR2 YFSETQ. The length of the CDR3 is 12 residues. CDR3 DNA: TGCGCCAGCAGCCCGGAGCGGGAGCCCATATATTTT. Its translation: CASSPEREPIYF.

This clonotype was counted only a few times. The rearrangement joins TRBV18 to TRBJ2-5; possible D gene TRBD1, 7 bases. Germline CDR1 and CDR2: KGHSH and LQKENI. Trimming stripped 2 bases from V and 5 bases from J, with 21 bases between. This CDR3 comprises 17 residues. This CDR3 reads CASSPAQGGFHRETQYF. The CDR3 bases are TGTGCCAGCTCACCAGCCCAGGGGGGTTTTCATCGGGAGACCCAGTACTTC.

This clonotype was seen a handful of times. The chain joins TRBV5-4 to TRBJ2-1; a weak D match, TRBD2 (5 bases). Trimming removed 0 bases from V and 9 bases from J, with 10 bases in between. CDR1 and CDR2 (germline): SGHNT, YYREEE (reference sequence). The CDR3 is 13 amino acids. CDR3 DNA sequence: TGTGCCAGCAGCTTGGCCCTTGAGGGTGAGCAGTTCTTC. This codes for CASSLALEGEQFF.

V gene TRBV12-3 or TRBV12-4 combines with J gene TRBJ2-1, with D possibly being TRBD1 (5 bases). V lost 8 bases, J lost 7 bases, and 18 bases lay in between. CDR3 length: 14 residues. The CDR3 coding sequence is TGTGCCAGCTCTCTAGGGGCTCCATATAATGAGCAGTTCTTC. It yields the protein CASSLGAPYNEQFF.

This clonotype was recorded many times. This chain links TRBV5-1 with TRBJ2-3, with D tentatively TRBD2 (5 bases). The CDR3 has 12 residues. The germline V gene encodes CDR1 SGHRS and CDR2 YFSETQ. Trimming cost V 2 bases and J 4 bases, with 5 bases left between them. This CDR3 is CASSLLADTQYF. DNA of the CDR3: TGCGCCAGCAGCTTACTAGCAGATACGCAGTATTTT.

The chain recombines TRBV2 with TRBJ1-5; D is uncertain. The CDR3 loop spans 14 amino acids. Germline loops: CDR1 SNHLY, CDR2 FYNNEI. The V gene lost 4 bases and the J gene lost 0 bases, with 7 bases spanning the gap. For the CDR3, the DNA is TGTGCCAGCAGTGCAGAGAATAGCAATCAGCCCCAGCATTTT. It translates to CASSAENSNQPQHF. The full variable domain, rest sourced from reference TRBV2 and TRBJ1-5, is EPEVTQTPSHQVTQMGQEVILRCVPISNHLYFYWYRQILGQKVEFLVSFYNNEISEKSEIFDDQFSVERPDGSNFTLKIRSTKLEDSAMYFCASSAENSNQPQHFGDGTRLSIL.

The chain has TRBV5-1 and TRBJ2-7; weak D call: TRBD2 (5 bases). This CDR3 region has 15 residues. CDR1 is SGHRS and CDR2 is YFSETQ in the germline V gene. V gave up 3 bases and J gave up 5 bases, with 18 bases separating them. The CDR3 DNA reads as TGCGCCAGCAGCTCCTTAGGAGGAAGCTCGAACGAGCAGTACTTC. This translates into CASSSLGGSSNEQYF. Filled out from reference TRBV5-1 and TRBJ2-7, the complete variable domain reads KAGVTQTPRYLIKTRGQQVTLSCSPISGHRSVSWYQQTPGQGLQFLFEYFSETQRNKGNFPGRFSGRQFSNSRSEMNVSTLELGDSALYLCASSSLGGSSNEQYFGPGTRLTVT.

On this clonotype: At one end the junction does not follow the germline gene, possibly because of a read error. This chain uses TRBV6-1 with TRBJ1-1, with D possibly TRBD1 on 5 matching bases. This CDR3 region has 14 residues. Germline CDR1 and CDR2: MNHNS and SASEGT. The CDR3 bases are TGTGCCAACAGTGAAGCTAGGGGGAACACTGAAGCTTTCTTT. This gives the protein CANSEARGNTEAFF.

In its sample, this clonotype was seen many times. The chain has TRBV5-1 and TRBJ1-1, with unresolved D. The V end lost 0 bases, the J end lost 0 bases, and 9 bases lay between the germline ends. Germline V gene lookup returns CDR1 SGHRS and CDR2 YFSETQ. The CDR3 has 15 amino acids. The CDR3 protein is CASSLEASMNTEAFF. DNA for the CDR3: TGCGCCAGCAGCTTGGAGGCGTCCATGAACACTGAAGCTTTCTTT.